These 3 T cell receptor beta chains were all obtained from the same sample, sequenced in a study of shared clonotypes between healthy human individuals. Profiled with immunoSEQ multiplex PCR; TCRdb holds only in-frame clones, not every one. The sample lists about 1.1 million clones, roughly 80% occurring once. Sequenced sample: memory CD4+ T cells from PBMCs. Sample subset: CD45RA-negative fraction. The receptors shown here come from a young man in good health. Some clones in this sample may be carry-over from other donors' samples.

J is TRBJ1-4 and V is TRBV20-1; no definite D call. Deletions cut 0 bases from V and 14 bases from J, with 10 bases between. The CDR3 totals 11 residues. The germline V gene encodes CDR1 DFQATT and CDR2 SNEGSKA (reference sequence). Written as DNA, the CDR3 is TGCAGTGCTAGAGACCCTGTCTCCCTGTTTTTT. Its protein product is CSARDPVSLFF.

Comment on this clone: At one end the junction does not follow the germline gene, possibly because of a read error. This chain uses TRBV9 with TRBJ1-4; TRBD1 aligns across 7 bases. The CDR3 contains 15 residues. CDR1 and CDR2 (germline): SGDLS, YYNGEE. CDR3 nucleotides: TGTGCCTGCAGCGTGCAGGGGGGAAAGGATGAAAAACTGTTTTTT. This codes for CACSVQGGKDEKLFF.

This chain uses TRBV5-6 with TRBJ2-5; 9 bases map to TRBD1. V lost 3 bases, J lost 1 base, and 13 bases stayed unmatched. Germline V gene data show CDR1 as SGHDT and CDR2 as YYEEEE. The CDR3 spans 18 residues. This chain's CDR3 is CASSSLTKTGGTQETQYF. The CDR3 coding sequence is TGTGCCAGCAGCTCACTAACCAAGACAGGGGGTACCCAAGAGACCCAGTACTTC.